One and the same sample provided the 15 T cell receptor beta chains below, sequenced in a study of OX40 agonist ivuxolimab in advanced cancers. Libraries were prepared by immunoSEQ multiplex PCR; TCRdb keeps only in-frame clonotypes and omits some of them. The table has over 40,000 clones, about nine tenths seen once. This sample comprised CD4+ or CD8+ T cells sorted from blood, obtained in a trial of the OX40 agonist ivuxolimab. The source of these receptors is an adult with an advanced solid tumor such as melanoma, head and neck, liver or kidney cancer.

V usage is TRBV7-9 and J usage is TRBJ2-5, with TRBD2 as a possible D gene (5 bases). Trimming removed 6 bases from V and 2 bases from J, with 16 bases in between. Germline V lookup: CDR1 SEHNR, CDR2 FQNEAQ (reference sequence). The CDR3 is 15 residues long. The DNA of the CDR3 is TGTGCCAGCAGTACGATCCGCCGAGGGCAAGAGACCCAGTACTTC. As protein: CASSTIRRGQETQYF.

CDR3 nucleotides: TGTGCCAGCAGTGAAGCCTCAGGGGTGAACACCGGGGAGCTGTTTTTT. It is translated as CASSEASGVNTGELFF. The chain is built from TRBV6-1 and TRBJ2-2; the D gene is possibly TRBD1 (6 bases). The germline V gene encodes CDR1 MNHNS and CDR2 SASEGT. V was pared by 0 bases and J by 1 base, with 9 bases between. This CDR3 has 16 residues.

This chain connects TRBV5-4 to TRBJ1-2; D ambiguous. Trimming shortened V by 2 bases and J by 1 base, and 6 bases separated the two germline ends. Germline lookup yields CDR1 SGHNT and CDR2 YYREEE (reference sequence). This CDR3 is 13 amino acids long. The CDR3 nucleotides are TGTGCCAGCAGCTTCGAGATTAACTATGGCTACACCTTC. Its translation: CASSFEINYGYTF.

The chain employs TRBV29-1 and TRBJ2-1, with TRBD2 matching 11 bases. V gave up 4 bases and J gave up 1 base; unmatched junction bases: 3. Germline values: CDR1 SQVTM, CDR2 ANQGSEA. CDR3 size: 15 residues. The CDR3 sequence is CSVVAGGASYNEQFF. The CDR3 nucleotides read TGCAGCGTTGTAGCGGGAGGGGCGTCCTACAATGAGCAGTTCTTC.

This clone has a handful of counts. The V and J genes are TRBV7-8 and TRBJ2-7; 11 nucleotides line up with TRBD1. Germline V gives CDR1 SGHVS, CDR2 FQNEAQ. The length of the CDR3 is 15 residues. J was trimmed by 4 bases and V by 5 bases; bases with no gene match: 7. CDR3 sequence (DNA): TGTGCCAGCAGCGTCGGGACAGGGGGTTTATACGAGCAGTACTTC. The encoded protein is CASSVGTGGLYEQYF. The entire variable domain, with the rest obtained from reference TRBV7-8 and TRBJ2-7, is as follows: GAGVSQSPRYKVAKRGQDVALRCDPISGHVSLFWYQQALGQGPEFLTYFQNEAQLDKSGLPSDRFFAERPEGSVSTLKIQRTQQEDSAVYLCASSVGTGGLYEQYFGPGTRLTVT.

The genes are TRBV28 and TRBJ1-6; 9 bases align to TRBD1. This CDR3 spans 17 amino acids. In germline, CDR1 is MDHEN, CDR2 SYDVKM. The trim removed 9 bases at V and 7 bases at J, leaving 16 bases unmatched. The CDR3 protein is CASTRTGGGTGNSPLHF. CDR3 bases: TGTGCCAGTACACGGACGGGCGGAGGGACAGGGAATTCACCCCTCCACTTT.

This chain links TRBV2 with TRBJ1-4; D might be TRBD1 (6 bases). Trimming left V 5 bases short and J 8 bases short, with 18 bases between. This CDR3 has 15 residues. In germline, CDR1 is SNHLY, CDR2 FYNNEI. CDR3 sequence: CASSRGHPSEEKLFF. The CDR3 DNA follows: TGTGCCAGCAGTAGGGGACACCCCTCCGAGGAAAAACTGTTTTTT.

This chain uses TRBV7-9 with TRBJ1-5; D is undetermined. Germline-derived CDR1 and CDR2 are SEHNR and FQNEAQ (reference sequence). This CDR3 spans 13 amino acids. Trimming shortened V by 5 bases and J by 1 base, and 6 bases separated the two germline ends. CDR3 sequence: CASSLDSNQPQHF. CDR3 bases: TGTGCCAGCAGCCTGGACAGCAATCAGCCCCAGCATTTT.

V and J are TRBV5-4 and TRBJ2-1; 12 bases fit TRBD1. This CDR3 is 19 amino acids long. J was trimmed by 0 bases and V by 1 base; bases with no gene match: 8. Germline V gene lookup returns CDR1 SGHNT and CDR2 YYREEE (reference sequence). This CDR3 reads CASSLSGTGGLSSYNEQFF. CDR3 coding DNA: TGTGCCAGCAGCTTGTCCGGGACAGGGGGCCTGAGCTCCTACAATGAGCAGTTCTTC.

The gene calls are TRBV29-1 and TRBJ2-1, with TRBD1 matching 8 bases. The germline V gene encodes CDR1 SQVTM and CDR2 ANQGSEA. Trimming removed 5 bases from V and 4 bases from J; junction bases left unmatched: 7. This CDR3 spans 14 amino acids. The CDR3 bases are TGCAGCGTTTTAGGACAGGGTACGTACAATGAGCAGTTCTTC. It translates to CSVLGQGTYNEQFF.

V is TRBV6-5 and J is TRBJ1-6; D may be TRBD1 (5 bases). The V and J ends lost 6 bases and 7 bases respectively, with 10 bases between them. CDR3 size: 13 residues. Germline V gene lookup returns CDR1 MNHEY and CDR2 SVGAGI. Here the CDR3 reads CASRTAFNSPLHF. The CDR3 nucleotides read TGTGCCAGCAGGACAGCTTTCAATTCACCCCTCCACTTT.

This clone was picked up one time. The chain links TRBV9 to TRBJ2-3; 8 nucleotides agree with TRBD1. Per the germline V gene, CDR1 is SGDLS and CDR2 is YYNGEE. The CDR3 length is 14 residues. Trimming took 6 bases from V and 5 from J; bases not matched to a gene: 8. In DNA, the CDR3 is TGTGCCAGCACCCGCGGACAGGGCGTAGATACGCAGTATTTT. It yields the protein CASTRGQGVDTQYF.

This clone showed up just once. The chain carries TRBV28 and TRBJ2-1; 9 bases align to TRBD2. Germline CDR1 reads MDHEN; CDR2 reads SYDVKM. The CDR3 loop spans 15 amino acids. With 2 bases clipped from V and 8 bases from J, the junction kept 7 bases outside the gene matches. In DNA, the CDR3 is TGTGCCAGCAGTTTAGCGGCTAGCGGGACCCATGAGCAGTTCTTC. This gives the protein CASSLAASGTHEQFF.

V is TRBV7-3 and J is TRBJ1-3; 7 nucleotides agree with TRBD1. Unmatched junction bases numbered 6, after V lost 2 bases and J lost 8 bases. Per the germline V gene, CDR1 is SGHTA and CDR2 is FQGTGA. The CDR3 is made up of 14 amino acids. CDR3 coding DNA: TGTGCCAGCAGCTTAGACAGGGAGGCGGACACCATATATTTT. It encodes CASSLDREADTIYF.

The CDR3 here is CASSSGAGRWEQFF. The CDR3 DNA follows: TGTGCCAGCAGCTCGGGGGCAGGGAGATGGGAGCAGTTCTTC. The chain carries TRBV6-1 and TRBJ2-1, with D perhaps being TRBD1 or TRBD2 (6 bases each). The CDR3 extends over 14 amino acids. Looked up from germline, CDR1 is MNHNS and CDR2 is SASEGT. V was shortened by 6 bases and J by 10 bases, with 19 bases between the two germline ends.